These 29 T cell receptor beta chains share one sample of origin, sequenced in a study of CD8 T cells in Susac syndrome. cDNA came from roughly 0.53 to 1 ug RNA primed by random hexamers. TCRdb re-derived calls from the immunoSEQ multiplex PCR reads in MiXCR, one entry per CDR3 protein. The sample lists 130,000 or so distinct CDR3 sequences, around 85% seen once, with 0.51% in the top ten. Sequenced input: CD8+ T cells from PBMCs. Source of these receptors: a human donor with multiple sclerosis.

The chain recombines TRBV29-1 with TRBJ2-7, with 9 bases identical to TRBD1. J was trimmed by 5 bases and V by 2 bases; bases with no gene match: 13. This CDR3 is built from 16 residues. Germline V gene lookup returns CDR1 SQVTM and CDR2 ANQGSEA. CDR3 protein: CSVEKGRTGDAHEQYF. CDR3 bases: TGCAGCGTTGAAAAGGGAAGGACAGGGGACGCCCACGAGCAGTACTTC.

This chain uses TRBV19 with TRBJ2-5, with 10 bases identical to TRBD1. Germline lookup yields CDR1 LNHDA and CDR2 SQIVND (reference sequence). The V and J ends lost 3 bases and 6 bases, in that order; junction bases with no gene match: 10. There are 16 residues in the CDR3. The CDR3 spells CASSIGQGQGWKTQYF. The CDR3 DNA is TGTGCCAGTAGTATCGGTCAGGGACAGGGGTGGAAGACCCAGTACTTC.

This clonotype was picked up a small number of times. This rearrangement joins TRBV5-1 to TRBJ2-1, with D unresolved. The V gene's germline CDR1 is SGHRS and CDR2 YFSETQ. Trimming removed 6 bases at V and 10 bases at J, with 14 bases between. CDR3 length: 12 residues. The CDR3 DNA reads as TGCGCCAGCAACCCAGGTCTAGGAGAGCAGTTCTTC. Protein product: CASNPGLGEQFF.

The chain joins TRBV7-6 to TRBJ2-2; D unclear. From germline, CDR1 is SGHVS and CDR2 FNYEAQ. The germline V and J ends were trimmed by 2 bases and 11 bases, with 9 bases remaining between them. The length of the CDR3 is 12 residues. This chain's CDR3 is CASSLRSAELFF. In DNA form, the CDR3 reads TGTGCCAGCAGCTTACGATCTGCCGAGCTGTTTTTT. Together with reference TRBV7-6 and TRBJ2-2, the CDR3 gives the full variable domain: GAGVSQSPRYKVTKRGQDVALRCDPISGHVSLYWYRQALGQGPEFLTYFNYEAQQDKSGLPNDRFSAERPEGSISTLTIQRTEQRDSAMYRCASSLRSAELFFGEGSRLTVL.

The chain links TRBV5-6 to TRBJ2-3; 12 nucleotides line up with TRBD2. Germline values: CDR1 SGHDT, CDR2 YYEEEE. The CDR3 loop spans 17 amino acids. Trimming cost V 1 base and J 6 bases; bases outside gene matches: 9. The CDR3: CASSLWLAGGPRDTQYF. Here the CDR3 DNA reads TGTGCCAGCAGCTTGTGGCTAGCGGGGGGGCCCAGGGATACGCAGTATTTT.

The V and J genes are TRBV7-9 and TRBJ1-1; D might be TRBD1 (6 bases). The germline V and J ends were trimmed by 0 bases and 1 base, with 9 bases remaining between them. Germline V lookup: CDR1 SEHNR, CDR2 FQNEAQ (reference sequence). This CDR3 has 15 residues. The chain's CDR3 is CASSLALTGNTEAFF. CDR3 in DNA: TGTGCCAGCAGCTTAGCTCTGACAGGGAACACTGAAGCTTTCTTT.

The rearrangement links TRBV6-1 to TRBJ2-2; 9 bases agree with TRBD2. Per the germline V gene, CDR1 is MNHNS and CDR2 is SASEGT. This CDR3 region has 19 residues. Unmatched junction bases numbered 18, after V lost 5 bases and J lost 5 bases. The CDR3 protein is CASSKDPPSGNPRTGELFF. CDR3 DNA: TGTGCCAGCAGTAAAGATCCACCTAGCGGGAACCCCAGGACCGGGGAGCTGTTTTTT.

The genes are TRBV30 and TRBJ2-2, with TRBD2 as a possible D gene (8 bases). The CDR3 totals 15 residues. Trimming left V 7 bases short and J 2 bases short, with 17 bases between. Germline V gene lookup returns CDR1 GTSNPN and CDR2 SVGIG (reference sequence). The CDR3 region has the DNA TGTGCCTCCCGGGAGGGGACAGCAAACACCGGGGAGCTGTTTTTT. This encodes CASREGTANTGELFF.

This clonotype was observed once. The chain has TRBV6-5 and TRBJ2-7; D is ambiguous. Deletions cut 0 bases from V and 3 bases from J, with 15 bases between. The CDR3 is made up of 16 amino acids. Germline CDR1 reads MNHEY; CDR2 reads SVGAGI. CDR3 nucleotides: TGTGCCAGCAGTTACTCCGATATTAATTCGGGCTACGAGCAGTACTTC. Translation: CASSYSDINSGYEQYF.

This clonotype was seen more than once but under ten times. The CDR3 loop is CASSQGAYEQYF. CDR3 DNA sequence: TGTGCCAGCAGCCAGGGGGCCTACGAGCAGTACTTC. This chain uses TRBV3-1 with TRBJ2-7, with D possibly being TRBD1 or TRBD2 (5 bases each). V lost 3 bases and J 2 bases, leaving 5 bases between the germline ends. Germline CDR1 reads LGHDT; CDR2 reads YNNKEL (reference sequence). The CDR3 covers 12 residues.

V is TRBV12-3 or TRBV12-4 and J is TRBJ2-3; unclear D gene. Deletions cut 6 bases from V and 9 bases from J, with 13 bases between. There are 12 residues in the CDR3. The CDR3 bases are TGTGCCAGCAGCGGGCTGAGTCCCACGCAGTATTTT. Its protein product is CASSGLSPTQYF.

The V call is TRBV6-1, the J call TRBJ1-4, with 12 bases aligning to TRBD1. Trimming cost V 6 bases and J 3 bases; bases outside gene matches: 8. The CDR3 is 17 amino acids. From germline, CDR1 is MNHNS and CDR2 SASEGT. The CDR3 region is CASSLGQGAPANEKLFF. The DNA of the CDR3 is TGTGCCAGCAGCCTGGGACAGGGGGCGCCGGCTAATGAAAAACTGTTTTTT.

This chain links TRBV5-6 with TRBJ2-7; 9 positions match TRBD1. The ends lost 7 bases at V and 4 bases at J; junction bases unmatched: 6. Per the germline V gene, CDR1 is SGHDT and CDR2 is YYEEEE. The CDR3 totals 13 residues. The CDR3: CASRGQGGYEQYF. The CDR3 nucleotides read TGTGCCAGCCGGGGACAGGGCGGGTACGAGCAGTACTTC. The whole variable domain, filled in from reference TRBV5-6 and TRBJ2-7, reads DAGVTQSPTHLIKTRGQQVTLRCSPKSGHDTVSWYQQALGQGPQFIFQYYEEEERQRGNFPDRFSGHQFPNYSSELNVNALLLGDSALYLCASRGQGGYEQYFGPGTRLTVT.

The chain carries TRBV4-3 and TRBJ2-1, with 7 bases matching TRBD2. The ends lost 1 base at V and 5 bases at J; junction bases unmatched: 17. Germline V CDR1 and CDR2: LGHNA, YSLEER. The CDR3 runs to 19 residues. The CDR3: CASSQALFPRTSGDNEQFF. CDR3 nucleotides: TGCGCCAGCAGCCAAGCCCTATTTCCTAGGACCAGCGGGGACAATGAGCAGTTCTTC.

There are a few counts of this clonotype. The chain has TRBV5-4 and TRBJ2-5; D gene uncertain. The CDR3 runs to 14 residues. CDR1 and CDR2 (germline): SGHNT, YYREEE (reference sequence). Trimming pared 1 base from V and 0 bases from J, leaving 7 bases between. CDR3 bases: TGTGCCAGCAGCTTGATTAGGTACCAAGAGACCCAGTACTTC. Protein sequence: CASSLIRYQETQYF.

The chain employs TRBV30 and TRBJ2-5, with 10 bases aligning to TRBD2. V lost 5 bases, J lost 2 bases, and 5 bases stayed unmatched. Germline values: CDR1 GTSNPN, CDR2 SVGIG (reference sequence). This CDR3 has 14 amino acids. The CDR3, as DNA: TGTGCCTGGGGGAGCGGGGGGGATCAAGAGACCCAGTACTTC. This codes for CAWGSGGDQETQYF. Supplemented by reference TRBV30 and TRBJ2-5, the full variable domain reads SQTIHQWPATLVQPVGSPLSLECTVEGTSNPNLYWYRQAAGRGLQLLFYSVGIGQISSEVPQNLSASRPQDRQFILSSKKLLLSDSGFYLCAWGSGGDQETQYFGPGTRLLVL.

The CDR3 DNA sequence: TGTGCCACCAGTGACCCGGTGGGGGATCCTGGAGATACGCAGTATTTT. Translated, it gives CATSDPVGDPGDTQYF. The rearrangement links TRBV24-1 to TRBJ2-3, with D perhaps matching TRBD1 or TRBD2 (5 bases each). The V end was cut by 4 bases, the J end by 5 bases, with 18 bases between. Germline V gives CDR1 KGHDR, CDR2 SFDVKD. CDR3 length equals 16 residues.

In its sample, this clonotype was seen once. V and J are TRBV9 and TRBJ2-2; no reliable D call. V was cut by 0 bases and J by 5 bases, with 11 bases left in between. The CDR3 sequence is 15 residues long. The germline V gene has CDR1 SGDLS and CDR2 YYNGEE. CDR3 nucleotides: TGTGCCAGCAGCGTAGCCAGCTTGGATACCGGGGAGCTGTTTTTT. It translates to CASSVASLDTGELFF. Complete variable domain (other parts from reference TRBV9 and TRBJ2-2): DSGVTQTPKHLITATGQRVTLRCSPRSGDLSVYWYQQSLDQGLQFLIQYYNGEERAKGNILERFSAQQFPDLHSELNLSSLELGDSALYFCASSVASLDTGELFFGEGSRLTVL.

The J gene is TRBJ1-2, the V gene TRBV7-8; the D gene is possibly TRBD1 (6 bases). The CDR3 consists of 13 residues. V lost 7 bases and J 3 bases, leaving 12 bases between the germline ends. The germline gives CDR1 SGHVS, CDR2 FQNEAQ. The CDR3 reads CASTLGADYGYTF. CDR3 DNA sequence: TGTGCCAGCACCCTGGGGGCAGACTATGGCTACACCTTC.

V gene TRBV6-5 combines with J gene TRBJ1-3, with D perhaps TRBD1 (5 bases). The CDR3 contains 16 residues. Germline-derived CDR1 and CDR2 are MNHEY and SVGAGI. The V end lost 4 bases, the J end lost 0 bases, and 13 bases lay between the germline ends. For the CDR3, the DNA is TGTGCCAGCAGTTCACAGGAGGTCACCTCTGGAAACACCATATATTTT. It yields the protein CASSSQEVTSGNTIYF.

The J gene is TRBJ2-1, the V gene TRBV19; D unresolved. Germline CDR1 is LNHDA and CDR2 is SQIVND (reference sequence). This CDR3 has 15 amino acids. V shed 3 bases and J shed 0 bases, with 9 bases lying between them. The CDR3 DNA reads as TGTGCCAGTAGTATTTTACTTGCCTCCTACAATGAGCAGTTCTTC. It encodes CASSILLASYNEQFF.

The V and J genes are TRBV7-9 and TRBJ2-1, with D perhaps TRBD2 (5 bases). The CDR3 has 13 amino acids. Trimming pared 0 bases from V and 5 bases from J, leaving 5 bases between. The germline V gene encodes CDR1 SEHNR and CDR2 FQNEAQ (reference sequence). The CDR3 DNA follows: TGTGCCAGCAGCTTAGCCGGGAACAATGAGCAGTTCTTC. It encodes CASSLAGNNEQFF.

Comment on this clonotype: At one boundary the junction diverges from the germline segment, which might be a read error. The V and J genes are TRBV6-1 and TRBJ2-1, with a weak D call TRBD1 (5 bases). This CDR3 spans 13 amino acids. The germline V gene encodes CDR1 MNHNS and CDR2 SASEGT. The CDR3 protein is CTSTPMKAGEQFF. The CDR3 nucleotides read TGTACCAGCACACCCATGAAAGCAGGGGAGCAGTTCTTC.

This rearrangement joins TRBV7-8 to TRBJ1-2; D may be TRBD1 (6 bases). The length of the CDR3 is 13 residues. The germline V and J ends were trimmed by 5 bases and 6 bases, with 13 bases remaining between them. From germline, CDR1 is SGHVS and CDR2 FQNEAQ. Here the CDR3 reads CASSLRGGNGYTF. CDR3 DNA sequence: TGTGCCAGCAGCCTCCGCGGGGGCAATGGCTACACCTTC.

In its sample, this clonotype was seen once. This chain connects TRBV11-2 to TRBJ2-1; D not certain. V was cut by 1 base and J by 9 bases, with 7 bases left in between. CDR3 size: 12 residues. The germline V gene has CDR1 SGHAT and CDR2 FQNNGV. CDR3 DNA: TGTGCCAGCAGCTTAGGTCTGCGTGAGCAGTTCTTC. Protein sequence: CASSLGLREQFF.

V usage is TRBV27 and J usage is TRBJ1-5; D not certain. Germline assignment: CDR1 MNHEY and CDR2 SMNVEV (reference sequence). V was shortened by 4 bases and J by 3 bases, with 7 bases between the two germline ends. This CDR3 has 13 residues. Here the CDR3 reads CASSSQVNQPQHF. The CDR3 region has the DNA TGTGCCAGCAGTTCGCAGGTCAATCAGCCCCAGCATTTT.

The V call is TRBV5-6, the J call TRBJ2-1; D not resolved. Germline assignment: CDR1 SGHDT and CDR2 YYEEEE. The CDR3 totals 17 residues. Trimming shortened V by 0 bases and J by 3 bases, and 16 bases separated the two germline ends. The chain's CDR3 is CASSLDASLGIYNEQFF. The CDR3 region has the DNA TGTGCCAGCAGCTTGGATGCGAGTTTGGGGATCTACAATGAGCAGTTCTTC.

V is TRBV19 and J is TRBJ2-2, with D hard to call. Trimming left V 1 base short and J 5 bases short, with 11 bases between. Germline CDR1 LNHDA, CDR2 SQIVND (reference sequence). The CDR3 contains 15 residues. The CDR3 loop is CASSIGVLETGELFF. CDR3 nucleotides: TGTGCCAGTAGTATAGGGGTCTTAGAGACCGGGGAGCTGTTTTTT.

A few counts support this clonotype. The J gene is TRBJ2-1, the V gene TRBV4-1; a weak D match, TRBD1 (6 bases). With 0 bases removed from V and 0 bases from J, the gap between germline ends came to 12 bases. Per the germline V gene, CDR1 is MGHRA and CDR2 is YSYEKL. CDR3 length equals 17 residues. CDR3 loop: CASSQELEGVSYNEQFF. For the CDR3, the DNA is TGCGCCAGCAGCCAAGAACTCGAGGGGGTCTCCTACAATGAGCAGTTCTTC.